The following is a T cell receptor beta chain sequence with its context. This sample is part of a study of T cell changes during pregnancy in multiple sclerosis. Sequenced by immunoSEQ multiplex PCR; TCRdb stores in-frame clones only, minus some. The table has more than 35,000 clones, approximately 91% seen once. Germline lookup yields CDR1 LGHNA and CDR2 YNFKEQ. This CDR3 is 17 amino acids long. J lost 1 base, V lost 2 bases, and 6 bases had no gene match. The J gene is TRBJ2-2, the V gene TRBV4-2; TRBD1 matches 8 bases. The material sequenced was CD4+ T cells from peripheral blood mononuclear cells, taken in the second trimester of pregnancy. This receptor was taken from a female donor with multiple sclerosis, enrolled in a pregnancy study. CDR3 in DNA: TGTGCCAGCAGCCAATCCGGACAGGGTAGGAACACCGGGGAGCTGTTTTTT. Its translation: CASSQSGQGRNTGELFF.